Sequencing of this T cell receptor beta chain was carried out in a study of cytomegalovirus exposure and HLA in healthy donors. Primers included in the PCR were 60 Vbeta and 13 Jbeta primers. Measured with immunoSEQ multiplex PCR; TCRdb has only the in-frame clones, and not every one. The sample holds roughly 90,000 clones; about 73% are singletons and the top ten take around 4.3%. In germline, CDR1 is MDHEN, CDR2 SYDVKM. Trimming shortened V by 7 bases and J by 0 bases, and 13 bases separated the two germline ends. CDR3 length equals 14 residues. Material for sequencing was PBMCs. The rearrangement links TRBV28 to TRBJ2-7; D perhaps matches TRBD1 (6 bases). The clonotype was recovered from a woman aged 40 to 50 in good health and CMV-seropositive. CDR3 region: CASIMTGVSYEQYF. The DNA of the CDR3 is TGTGCCAGCATTATGACAGGAGTCTCCTACGAGCAGTACTTC. The full variable domain, its missing parts supplied by reference TRBV28 and TRBJ2-7, is DVKVTQSSRYLVKRTGEKVFLECVQDMDHENMFWYRQDPGLGLRLIYFSYDVKMKEKGDIPEGYSVSREKKERFSLILESASTNQTSMYLCASIMTGVSYEQYFGPGTRLTVT.